Listed below are T cell receptor beta chains from one sample, sequenced in a study of OX40 agonist ivuxolimab in advanced cancers. Clones were sequenced by immunoSEQ multiplex PCR, and TCRdb holds only the in-frame ones, with some missing. The data hold some 71,000 clones, with about 90% observed a single time. The source material was CD4+ or CD8+ T cells sorted from blood, sampled in a trial of the OX40 agonist ivuxolimab. The receptor source for this set is an adult with an advanced solid tumor such as melanoma, head and neck, liver or kidney cancer. Each CDR3 is given with its conserved first and last residue. The D gene is left open where the match is weak.

v_gene	j_gene	d_gene	CDR3aa
TRBV27	TRBJ2-1	.	CASSFGPGFEDNEQFF
TRBV5-5	TRBJ1-1	.	CASSLAGFGTEAFF
TRBV25-1	TRBJ2-7	TRBD1	CASCQTGVSYEQYF
TRBV19	TRBJ2-7	TRBD2	CASSISAGALTEQYF
TRBV5-1	TRBJ2-1	TRBD2	CASSLAWGSGNEQFF
TRBV28	TRBJ1-1	.	CASSLRAEAFF
TRBV6-5	TRBJ1-2	.	CASSYRQSGGYTF
TRBV7-2	TRBJ2-7	TRBD2	CASSRLPGGPHEQYF
TRBV4-3	TRBJ2-1	TRBD2	CASSQEAGGAGNEQFF
TRBV10-3	TRBJ1-2	.	CAIKDSRSGYTF
TRBV5-4	TRBJ2-1	.	CASSLAPDSLDEQFF
TRBV6-4	TRBJ2-1	.	CASSDDNNNEQFF